Each of the 10 T cell receptor beta chains below was sequenced from the same sample in a study of long-term antiretroviral therapy in people with HIV. With survey level as its setting, the immunoSEQ assay was v3.0. Sequenced by immunoSEQ multiplex PCR; TCRdb stores in-frame clones only, minus some. Among fewer than 30,000 clones listed, approximately 88% were seen once. Sequencing used unsorted PBMCs, obtained 2.8 years after starting antiretroviral therapy. Every receptor here comes from a young man with HIV.

This sequence joins TRBV7-9 and TRBJ1-4; TRBD1 aligns across 7 bases. Germline CDR1 and CDR2: SEHNR and FQNEAQ (reference sequence). V gave up 7 bases and J gave up 12 bases; unmatched junction bases: 17. The CDR3 length is 15 residues. The CDR3 here is CASTHTNQGGQELFF. The CDR3 DNA sequence: TGTGCCAGCACCCACACTAACCAGGGGGGGCAGGAACTGTTTTTT.

V and J are TRBV27 and TRBJ2-7; TRBD2 might be the D (5 bases). The germline V and J ends were trimmed by 2 bases and 2 bases, with 10 bases remaining between them. Looked up from germline, CDR1 is MNHEY and CDR2 is SMNVEV (reference sequence). This CDR3 has 14 residues. DNA of the CDR3: TGTGCCAGCAGTTTAGAGGGCTCCACCTACGAGCAGTACTTC. This encodes CASSLEGSTYEQYF.

This clone has only a few counts. The V gene is TRBV2, the J gene TRBJ1-1; D is perhaps TRBD1 (5 bases). Trimming cost V 2 bases and J 5 bases, with 12 bases left between them. This CDR3 comprises 14 residues. In germline, CDR1 is SNHLY, CDR2 FYNNEI. CDR3 sequence: CASSEQTGVTEAFF. CDR3 nucleotides: TGTGCCAGCAGTGAACAGACGGGGGTTACTGAAGCTTTCTTT. The whole variable domain, remainder taken from reference TRBV2 and TRBJ1-1, is EPEVTQTPSHQVTQMGQEVILRCVPISNHLYFYWYRQILGQKVEFLVSFYNNEISEKSEIFDDQFSVERPDGSNFTLKIRSTKLEDSAMYFCASSEQTGVTEAFFGQGTRLTVV.

The gene calls are TRBV5-1 and TRBJ2-3; TRBD2 agrees at 7 bases. CDR3 length equals 14 residues. CDR1 is SGHRS and CDR2 is YFSETQ in the germline V gene. J lost 3 bases, V lost 2 bases, and 3 bases had no gene match. The CDR3 loop is CASSLRLATDTQYF. The CDR3 coding sequence is TGCGCCAGCAGCTTACGACTAGCTACAGATACGCAGTATTTT.

V gene TRBV7-9 combines with J gene TRBJ1-1; unclear D gene. The CDR3 runs to 16 residues. Trimming cost V 5 bases and J 6 bases, with 22 bases left between them. Germline CDR1 reads SEHNR; CDR2 reads FQNEAQ (reference sequence). CDR3 protein: CASSQRGIDLAAEAFF. The CDR3 DNA reads as TGTGCCAGCAGCCAACGAGGAATCGATTTGGCCGCTGAAGCTTTCTTT.

J is TRBJ2-6 and V is TRBV9, with D perhaps being TRBD1 or TRBD2 (5 bases each). CDR3 length equals 18 residues. With 0 bases removed from V and 0 bases from J, the gap between germline ends came to 13 bases. Germline CDR1 is SGDLS and CDR2 is YYNGEE. The CDR3 DNA is TGTGCCAGCAGCGTAGACGGGGCAGGGCCCTCTGGGGCCAACGTCCTGACTTTC. Its protein product is CASSVDGAGPSGANVLTF.

The chain employs TRBV19 and TRBJ2-3, with 9 bases lining up with TRBD2. Germline loops: CDR1 LNHDA, CDR2 SQIVND (reference sequence). The CDR3 is made up of 18 amino acids. V shed 3 bases, J shed 1 base, and the junction held 11 bases outside the gene matches. The CDR3 DNA reads TGTGCCAGTAGTATTCCCTCCCCACTAGCGGGTGGCACAGATACGCAGTATTTT. Translated, it gives CASSIPSPLAGGTDTQYF.

This sequence joins TRBV28 and TRBJ1-6; 8 bases align to TRBD1. Per the germline V gene, CDR1 is MDHEN and CDR2 is SYDVKM. This CDR3 has 16 amino acids. Trimming at V came to 6 bases and at J to 3 bases, leaving 7 bases not matched to a gene. CDR3 residues: CASRPQGAFYNSPLHF. The CDR3 nucleotides are TGTGCCAGCAGACCCCAGGGGGCTTTCTATAATTCACCCCTCCACTTT.

For the CDR3, the DNA is TGTGCCAGCAGCATCGGGACAGGGCCTCTCTACGAGCAGTACTTC. Translating gives CASSIGTGPLYEQYF. The chain carries TRBV11-2 and TRBJ2-7, with 9 bases aligning to TRBD1. Germline V gene sequence: CDR1 SGHAT, CDR2 FQNNGV. This CDR3 has 15 residues. Trimming took 5 bases from V and 3 from J; bases not matched to a gene: 8.

The chain combines TRBV6-1 with TRBJ2-7; D is unclear. The ends were cut back, 1 base at V and 6 bases at J, with 4 bases in the middle. The CDR3 is 11 amino acids. Germline V lookup: CDR1 MNHNS, CDR2 SASEGT. CDR3 residues: CASSEGLEQYF. CDR3 nucleotide sequence: TGTGCCAGCAGTGAAGGACTCGAGCAGTACTTC.